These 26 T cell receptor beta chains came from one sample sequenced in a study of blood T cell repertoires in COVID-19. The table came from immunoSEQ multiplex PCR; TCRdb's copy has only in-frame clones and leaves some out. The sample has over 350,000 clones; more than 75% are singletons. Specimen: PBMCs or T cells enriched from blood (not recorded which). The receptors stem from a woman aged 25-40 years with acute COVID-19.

The CDR3 DNA sequence: TGTGCCTGGACTCTGGGGGGGAAGAGCAATCAGCCCCAGCATTTT. It codes for CAWTLGGKSNQPQHF. The chain combines TRBV30 with TRBJ1-5; D possibly corresponds to TRBD1 (5 bases). Per germline, CDR1 GTSNPN and CDR2 SVGIG (reference sequence). Trimming left V 4 bases short and J 1 base short, with 14 bases between. There are 15 residues in the CDR3.

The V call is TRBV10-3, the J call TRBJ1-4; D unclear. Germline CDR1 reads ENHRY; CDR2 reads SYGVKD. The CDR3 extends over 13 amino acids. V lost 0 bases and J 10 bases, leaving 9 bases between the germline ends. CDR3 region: CAISESVEGKLFF. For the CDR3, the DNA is TGTGCCATCAGTGAGTCGGTGGAGGGAAAACTGTTTTTT.

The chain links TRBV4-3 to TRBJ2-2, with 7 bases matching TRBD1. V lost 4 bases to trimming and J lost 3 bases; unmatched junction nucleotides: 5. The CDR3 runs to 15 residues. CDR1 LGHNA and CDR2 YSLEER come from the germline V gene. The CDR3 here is CASSRNRGYTGELFF. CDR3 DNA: TGCGCCAGCAGCCGAAACAGGGGTTACACCGGGGAGCTGTTTTTT.

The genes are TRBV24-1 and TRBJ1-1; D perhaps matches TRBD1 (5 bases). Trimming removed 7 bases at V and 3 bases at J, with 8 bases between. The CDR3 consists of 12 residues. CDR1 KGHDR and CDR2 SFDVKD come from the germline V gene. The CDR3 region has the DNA TGTGCCACCAGGGGGCCTCACACTGAAGCTTTCTTT. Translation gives CATRGPHTEAFF.

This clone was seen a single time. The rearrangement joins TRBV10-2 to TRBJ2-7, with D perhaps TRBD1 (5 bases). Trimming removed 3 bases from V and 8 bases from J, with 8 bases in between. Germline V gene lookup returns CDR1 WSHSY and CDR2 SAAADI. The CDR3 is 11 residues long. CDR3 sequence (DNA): TGCGCCAGCAGTGAAGGGGAAAAGCAGTACTTC. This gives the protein CASSEGEKQYF.

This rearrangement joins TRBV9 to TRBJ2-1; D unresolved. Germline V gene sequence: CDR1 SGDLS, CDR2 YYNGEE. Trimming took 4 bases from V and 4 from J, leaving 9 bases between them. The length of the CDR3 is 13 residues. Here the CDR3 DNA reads TGTGCCAGCAGCTACTACATTTACAATGAGCAGTTCTTC. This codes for CASSYYIYNEQFF.

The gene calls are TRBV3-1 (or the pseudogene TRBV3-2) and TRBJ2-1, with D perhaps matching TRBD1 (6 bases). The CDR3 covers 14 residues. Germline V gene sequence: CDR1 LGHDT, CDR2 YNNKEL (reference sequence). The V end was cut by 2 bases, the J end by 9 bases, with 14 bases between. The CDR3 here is CASSQIWTDGEQFF. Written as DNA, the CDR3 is TGTGCCAGCAGCCAAATTTGGACAGACGGTGAGCAGTTCTTC.

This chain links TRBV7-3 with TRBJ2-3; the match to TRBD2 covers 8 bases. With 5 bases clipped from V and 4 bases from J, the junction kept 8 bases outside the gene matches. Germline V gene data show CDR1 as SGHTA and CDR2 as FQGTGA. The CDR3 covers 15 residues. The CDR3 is CASSRSGGGADTQYF. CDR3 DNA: TGTGCCAGCAGCCGAAGCGGGGGCGGGGCAGATACGCAGTATTTT.

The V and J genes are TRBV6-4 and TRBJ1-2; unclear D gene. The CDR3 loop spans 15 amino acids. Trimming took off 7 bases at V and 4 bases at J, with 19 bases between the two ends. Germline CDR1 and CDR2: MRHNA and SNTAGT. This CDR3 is CASTRDPGGTYGYTF. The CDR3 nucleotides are TGTGCCAGCACCCGAGACCCAGGAGGTACCTATGGCTACACCTTC.

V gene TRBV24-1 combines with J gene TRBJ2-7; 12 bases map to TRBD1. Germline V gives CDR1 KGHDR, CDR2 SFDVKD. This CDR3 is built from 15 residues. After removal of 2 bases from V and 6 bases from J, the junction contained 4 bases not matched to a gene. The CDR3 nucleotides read TGTGCCACCAGTGATTCCACGGGACAGGGGGCCGAGCAGTACTTC. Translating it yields CATSDSTGQGAEQYF.

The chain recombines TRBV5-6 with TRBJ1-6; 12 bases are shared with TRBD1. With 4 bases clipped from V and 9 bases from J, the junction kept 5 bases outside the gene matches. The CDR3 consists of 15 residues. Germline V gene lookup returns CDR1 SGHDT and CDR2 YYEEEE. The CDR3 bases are TGTGCCAGCAGCCTGCCGGGACAGGGGGCTTCACCCCTCCACTTT. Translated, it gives CASSLPGQGASPLHF.

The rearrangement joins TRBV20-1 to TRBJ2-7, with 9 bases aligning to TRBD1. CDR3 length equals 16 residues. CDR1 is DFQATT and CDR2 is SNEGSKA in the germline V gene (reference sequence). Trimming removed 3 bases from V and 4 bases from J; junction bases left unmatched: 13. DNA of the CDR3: TGCAGTGCTAGTCCCCTATTCCGGGACAGGGAGTACGAGCAGTACTTC. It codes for CSASPLFRDREYEQYF.

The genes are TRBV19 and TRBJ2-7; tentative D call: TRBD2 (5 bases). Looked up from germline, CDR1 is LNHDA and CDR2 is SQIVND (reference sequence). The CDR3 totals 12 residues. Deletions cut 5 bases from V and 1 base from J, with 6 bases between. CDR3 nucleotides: TGTGCCAGTAGTCCGGGATCCTACGAGCAGTACTTC. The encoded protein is CASSPGSYEQYF.

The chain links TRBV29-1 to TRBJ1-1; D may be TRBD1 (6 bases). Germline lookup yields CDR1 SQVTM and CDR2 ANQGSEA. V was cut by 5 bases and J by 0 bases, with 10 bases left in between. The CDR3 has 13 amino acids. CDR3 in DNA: TGCAGCGTTCACAGGGTACTGAACACTGAAGCTTTCTTT. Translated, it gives CSVHRVLNTEAFF.

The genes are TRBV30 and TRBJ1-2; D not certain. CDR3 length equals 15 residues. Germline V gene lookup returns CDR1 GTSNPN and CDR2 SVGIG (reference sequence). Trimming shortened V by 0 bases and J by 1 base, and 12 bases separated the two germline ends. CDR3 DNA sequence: TGTGCCTGGAGTGTAAATTTCGGGGATAACTATGGCTACACCTTC. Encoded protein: CAWSVNFGDNYGYTF. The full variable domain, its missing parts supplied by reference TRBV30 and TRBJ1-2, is SQTIHQWPATLVQPVGSPLSLECTVEGTSNPNLYWYRQAAGRGLQLLFYSVGIGQISSEVPQNLSASRPQDRQFILSSKKLLLSDSGFYLCAWSVNFGDNYGYTFGSGTRLTVV.

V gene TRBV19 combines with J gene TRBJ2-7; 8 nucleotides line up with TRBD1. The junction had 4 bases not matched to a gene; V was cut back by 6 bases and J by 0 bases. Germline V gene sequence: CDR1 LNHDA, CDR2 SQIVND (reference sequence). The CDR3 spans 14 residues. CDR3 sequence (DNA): TGTGCCAGTAGCCGACAGGGGAGCTCCTACGAGCAGTACTTC. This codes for CASSRQGSSYEQYF.

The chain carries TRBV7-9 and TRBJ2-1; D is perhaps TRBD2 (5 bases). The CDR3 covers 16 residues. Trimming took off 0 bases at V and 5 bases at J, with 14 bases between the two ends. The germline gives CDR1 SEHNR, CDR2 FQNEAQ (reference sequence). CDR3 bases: TGTGCCAGCAGCTTAGCGGGCCAGTGGGAGAACAATGAGCAGTTCTTC. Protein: CASSLAGQWENNEQFF. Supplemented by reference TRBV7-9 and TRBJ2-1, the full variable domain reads DTGVSQNPRHKITKRGQNVTFRCDPISEHNRLYWYRQTLGQGPEFLTYFQNEAQLEKSRLLSDRFSAERPKGSFSTLEIQRTEQGDSAMYLCASSLAGQWENNEQFFGPGTRLTVL.

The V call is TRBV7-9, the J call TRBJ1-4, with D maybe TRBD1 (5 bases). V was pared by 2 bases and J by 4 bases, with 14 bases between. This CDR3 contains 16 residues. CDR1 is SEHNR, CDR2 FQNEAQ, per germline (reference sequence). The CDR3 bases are TGTGCCAGCAGCTTATTTGTCGACAGCCTTAATGAAAAACTGTTTTTT. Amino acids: CASSLFVDSLNEKLFF.

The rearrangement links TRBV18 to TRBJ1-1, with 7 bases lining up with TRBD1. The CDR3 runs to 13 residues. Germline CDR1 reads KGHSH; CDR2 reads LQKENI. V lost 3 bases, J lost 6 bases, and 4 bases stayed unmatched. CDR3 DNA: TGTGCCAGCTCACCCGACAGGGCGGCTGAAGCTTTCTTT. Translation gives CASSPDRAAEAFF.

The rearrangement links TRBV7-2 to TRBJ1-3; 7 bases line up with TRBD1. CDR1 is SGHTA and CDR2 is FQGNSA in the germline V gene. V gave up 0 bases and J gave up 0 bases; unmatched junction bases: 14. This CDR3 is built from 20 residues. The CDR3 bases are TGTGCCAGCAGCTTAGCCCCGGGACAGAGACTAAAAACCTCTGGAAACACCATATATTTT. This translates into CASSLAPGQRLKTSGNTIYF.

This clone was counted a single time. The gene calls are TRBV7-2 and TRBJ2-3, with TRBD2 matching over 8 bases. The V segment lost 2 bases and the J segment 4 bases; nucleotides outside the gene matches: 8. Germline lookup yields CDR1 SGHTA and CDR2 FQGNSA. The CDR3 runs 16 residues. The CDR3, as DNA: TGTGCCAGCAGCTTAAGGTCGCCAGCGGGGGCAGATACGCAGTATTTT. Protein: CASSLRSPAGADTQYF. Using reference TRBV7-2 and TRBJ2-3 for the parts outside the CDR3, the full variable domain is GAGVSQSPSNKVTEKGKDVELRCDPISGHTALYWYRQSLGQGLEFLIYFQGNSAPDKSGLPSDRFSAERTGGSVSTLTIQRTQQEDSAVYLCASSLRSPAGADTQYFGPGTRLTVL.

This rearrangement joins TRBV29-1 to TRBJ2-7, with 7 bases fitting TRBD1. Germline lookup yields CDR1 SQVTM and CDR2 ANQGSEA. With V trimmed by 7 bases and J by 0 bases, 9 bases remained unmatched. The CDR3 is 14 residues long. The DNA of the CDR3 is TGCAGCGCAACGAAGGACAGGAGCTCCTACGAGCAGTACTTC. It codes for CSATKDRSSYEQYF.

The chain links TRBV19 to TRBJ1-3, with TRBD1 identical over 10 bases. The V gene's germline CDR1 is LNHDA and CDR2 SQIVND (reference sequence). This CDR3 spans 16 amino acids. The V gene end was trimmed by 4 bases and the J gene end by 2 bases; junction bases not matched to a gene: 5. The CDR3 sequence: CASSNGDRGAGNTIYF. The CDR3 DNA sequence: TGTGCCAGTAGTAATGGGGACAGGGGCGCTGGAAACACCATATATTTT.

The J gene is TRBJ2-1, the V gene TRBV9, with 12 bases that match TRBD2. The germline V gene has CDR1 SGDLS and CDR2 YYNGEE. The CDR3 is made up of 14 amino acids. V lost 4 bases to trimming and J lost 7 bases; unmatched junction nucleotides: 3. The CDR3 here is CASSLAGGANEQFF. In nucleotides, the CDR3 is TGTGCCAGCAGCCTAGCGGGGGGGGCAAATGAGCAGTTCTTC.

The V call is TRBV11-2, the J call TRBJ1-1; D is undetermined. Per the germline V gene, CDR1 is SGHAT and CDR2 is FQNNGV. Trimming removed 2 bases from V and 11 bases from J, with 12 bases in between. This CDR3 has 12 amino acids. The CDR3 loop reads CASSLFGDGAFF. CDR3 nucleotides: TGTGCCAGCAGCTTATTCGGGGATGGTGCTTTCTTT.

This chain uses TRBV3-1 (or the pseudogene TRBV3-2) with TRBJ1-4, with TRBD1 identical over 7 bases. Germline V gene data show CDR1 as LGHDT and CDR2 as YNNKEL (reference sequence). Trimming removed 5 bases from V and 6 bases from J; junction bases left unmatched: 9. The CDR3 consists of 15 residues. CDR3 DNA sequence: TGTGCCAGCAGCTCGCCCGGGACAGACGATGAAAAACTGTTTTTT. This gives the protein CASSSPGTDDEKLFF.